This T cell receptor (beta chain) was found in a study of CDR3 diversity in severe acne. The length of the CDR3 is 13 residues. Germline V CDR1 and CDR2: DFQATT, SNEGSKA (reference sequence). V lost 5 bases and J 3 bases, leaving 13 bases between the germline ends. This clonotype is deemed medium-sized. TCRdb independently ran MiXCR on the PCR reads; one entry per CDR3 protein. Here the sample spans approximately 97,000 distinct CDR3 sequences, 45% to 60% being singletons. The sequenced sample consisted of blood. The chain uses TRBV20-1 and TRBJ2-5; the D gene is possibly TRBD1 (6 bases). This TCR was sampled from a male donor with acne. The CDR3: CSASSGDKETQYF. CDR3 DNA sequence: TGCAGTGCTTCCTCAGGGGACAAAGAGACCCAGTACTTC.